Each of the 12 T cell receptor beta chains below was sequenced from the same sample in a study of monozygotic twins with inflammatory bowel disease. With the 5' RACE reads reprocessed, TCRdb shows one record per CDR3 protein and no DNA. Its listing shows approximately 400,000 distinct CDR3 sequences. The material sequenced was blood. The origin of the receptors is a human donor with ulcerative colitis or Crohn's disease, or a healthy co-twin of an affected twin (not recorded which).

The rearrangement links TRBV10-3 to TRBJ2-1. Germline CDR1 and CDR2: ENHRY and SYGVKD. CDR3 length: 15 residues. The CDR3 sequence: CAISESGSRVHEQFF.

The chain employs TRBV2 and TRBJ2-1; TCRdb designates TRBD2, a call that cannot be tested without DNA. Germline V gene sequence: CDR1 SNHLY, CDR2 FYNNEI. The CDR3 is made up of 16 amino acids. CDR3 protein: CASRGLAGADRNEQFF.

Here the CDR3 reads CASSRTEANYGYTF. The V call is TRBV18, the J call TRBJ1-2; the TCRdb call, TRBD1, lacks DNA for checking. Germline CDR1 reads KGHSH; CDR2 reads LQKENI. The CDR3 length is 14 residues. Using reference TRBV18 and TRBJ1-2 for the parts outside the CDR3, the full variable domain is NAGVMQNPRHLVRRRGQEARLRCSPMKGHSHVYWYRQLPEEGLKFMVYLQKENIIDESGMPKERFSAEFPKEGPSILRIQQVVRGDSAAYFCASSRTEANYGYTFGSGTRLTVV.

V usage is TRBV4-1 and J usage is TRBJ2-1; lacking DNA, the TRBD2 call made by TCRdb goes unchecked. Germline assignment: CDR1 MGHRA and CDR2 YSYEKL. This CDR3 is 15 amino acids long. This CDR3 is CASSRGTSGMDEQFF.

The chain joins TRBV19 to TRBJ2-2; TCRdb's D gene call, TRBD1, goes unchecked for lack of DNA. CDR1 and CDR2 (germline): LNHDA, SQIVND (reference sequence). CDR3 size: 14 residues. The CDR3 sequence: CATSTGQYTGELFF. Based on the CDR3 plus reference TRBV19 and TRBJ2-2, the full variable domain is DGGITQSPKYLFRKEGQNVTLSCEQNLNHDAMYWYRQDPGQGLRLIYYSQIVNDFQKGDIAEGYSVSREKKESFPLTVTSAQKNPTAFYLCATSTGQYTGELFFGEGSRLTVL.

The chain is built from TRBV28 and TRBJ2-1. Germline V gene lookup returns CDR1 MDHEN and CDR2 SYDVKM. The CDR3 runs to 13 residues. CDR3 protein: CASSLQAKYEQFF.

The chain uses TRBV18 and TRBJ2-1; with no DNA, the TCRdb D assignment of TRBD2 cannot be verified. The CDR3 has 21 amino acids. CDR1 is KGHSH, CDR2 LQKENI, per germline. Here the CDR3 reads CASSPPRTSGGPTGMYNEQFF. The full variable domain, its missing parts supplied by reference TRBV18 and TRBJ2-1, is NAGVMQNPRHLVRRRGQEARLRCSPMKGHSHVYWYRQLPEEGLKFMVYLQKENIIDESGMPKERFSAEFPKEGPSILRIQQVVRGDSAAYFCASSPPRTSGGPTGMYNEQFFGPGTRLTVL.

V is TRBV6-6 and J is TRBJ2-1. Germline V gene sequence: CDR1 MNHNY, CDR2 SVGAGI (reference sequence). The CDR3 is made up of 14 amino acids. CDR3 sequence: CASRPVAAQWEQFF.

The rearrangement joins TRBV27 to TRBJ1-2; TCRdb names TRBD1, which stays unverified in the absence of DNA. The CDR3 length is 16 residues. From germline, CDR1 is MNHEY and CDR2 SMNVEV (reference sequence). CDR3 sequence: CASSPDSRGWGYGYTF.

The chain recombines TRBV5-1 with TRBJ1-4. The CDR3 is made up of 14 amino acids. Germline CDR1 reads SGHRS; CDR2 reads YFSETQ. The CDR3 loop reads CASSNIEEGEKLFF.

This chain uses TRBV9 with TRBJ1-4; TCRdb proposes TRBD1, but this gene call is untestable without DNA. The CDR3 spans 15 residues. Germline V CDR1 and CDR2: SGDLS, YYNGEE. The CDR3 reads CASSAGTTANEKLFF.

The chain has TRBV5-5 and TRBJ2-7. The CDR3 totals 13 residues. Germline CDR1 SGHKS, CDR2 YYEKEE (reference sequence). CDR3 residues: CASSHNPNLEQYF.